Given below is one T cell receptor beta chain in context. For TCRbeta, the library was prepared with unique molecular identifiers. In TCRdb, the PCR reads were re-called with MiXCR into one record per CDR3 protein. The repertoire holds about 440,000 distinct CDR3 sequences, with roughly 43% as singletons. The record originates from a study of T-cell reconstitution after alpha-beta-depleted transplantation in children. The CDR3 runs to 14 residues. V was pared by 4 bases and J by 1 base, with 1 base of the junction left unmatched. Germline-derived CDR1 and CDR2 are SGHRS and YFSETQ. The V call is TRBV5-1, the J call TRBJ1-4; 7 nucleotides line up with TRBD1. Here the sequenced sample was PBMCs, taken before TCRalphabeta/CD19-depleted stem cell transplant. This clonotype originated in a girl between 2 and 10 years old with aplastic anemia, due to receive a stem cell transplant. CDR3 protein: CASSQGGTNEKLFF. CDR3 DNA sequence: TGCGCCAGCAGCCAGGGGGGAACTAATGAAAAACTGTTTTTT.